This T cell receptor (beta chain) comes out of a study of regulatory T cells in long-lasting Graves disease. Study-level findings and limits: Investigators studied peripheral blood only, not thyroid tissue. Among persistent patients, a larger number of public clonotypes were shared (over 2,500) than among newly diagnosed patients (about 970).

The CDR3 runs to 16 residues. Germline CDR1 SGHAT, CDR2 FQNNGV. The germline V and J ends were trimmed by 2 bases and 2 bases, with 10 bases remaining between them. On this clonotype: Its target is not known.

Time point noted: persistent/refractory GD, antithyroid drugs over 5 years with positive TRAb. RNA extracted from PBMCs served as the sequencing template. As a group, patients came from one endocrinology department in Xi'an, China. Arm-PCR of CDR3 regions and iRepertoire HTBI primers were used to build TCR beta libraries. Per the authors' pipeline: Samples collectively showed 60 to 75 TRBV and 11 to 15 TRBJ segments. One entry per CDR3 protein results from TCRdb running MiXCR on the multiplex PCR reads. The V and J calls reflect TCRdb's pipeline rather than the authors' work. The sample yields around 500,000 distinct CDR3 sequences, about 20% seen once.

Sequenced here: peripheral blood mononuclear cells (PBMCs), sampled when the disease was refractory, from a patient treated with antithyroid drugs. The clonotype comes from a female donor with Graves disease. V is TRBV11-2 and J is TRBJ2-6; no reliable D call. The CDR3 is CASSLFGAAGANVLTF. CDR3 in DNA: TGTGCCAGCAGCTTATTTGGCGCCGCTGGGGCCAACGTCCTGACTTTC.